The clone carrying this TCR beta chain has only a few counts. TCRdb called the 5' RACE reads again in MiXCR, with one record for every CDR3 protein. The sample holds fewer than 200,000 distinct CDR3 sequences, around 17% seen once. The data derive from a study of CD8 T cells in ankylosing spondylitis. The CDR3 loop spans 13 amino acids. Per the germline V gene, CDR1 is SQVTM and CDR2 is ANQGSEA. Trimming at V came to 4 bases and at J to 3 bases, leaving 6 bases not matched to a gene. Material for sequencing was blood, either unsorted or a sorted T cell fraction (not recorded which). The receptor comes from a male donor with ankylosing spondylitis or in good health (not recorded which). V is TRBV29-1 and J is TRBJ2-7; TRBD1 matches 7 bases. CDR3 sequence (DNA): TGCAGCGTTGGGTCGGCAGGGGGCTACGAGCAGTACTTC. The encoded protein is CSVGSAGGYEQYF.